These T cell receptor beta chains were read from a single sample in a study of CD8+CD57+ T cells in acquired aplastic anemia. TCRdb passed the reads through MiXCR, listing each CDR3 protein once. The profile shows 150,000 or so distinct CDR3 sequences, around half of them singletons. Sequenced sample: sorted CD4+, CD8+, or CD8+CD57+ T cells (not recorded which) from PBMCs. The receptors derive from a human donor with aplastic anemia. The CDR3 runs from the conserved cysteine through the conserved F or W. Each record gives: clone size, J gene, CDR3 length, V gene, D gene, CDR3 DNA, CDR3 protein. A D gene is named only where the DNA matches it firmly. Some rows mark clone size as missing; the rest say once, few, many or name a class of expanded clone.

many,TRBJ2-1,15,TRBV13,TRBD2,TGTGCCAGCAGCTTAAACGGGGAGGGCGAGCATGAGCAGTTCTTC,CASSLNGEGEHEQFF
NA,TRBJ1-6,18,TRBV3-1,NA,TGTGCCAGCAGCCAAGAGAGCTTCAGGGGAGGATTTCGTATTACCCTCCACTTT,CASSQESFRGGFRITLHF
many,TRBJ2-5,16,TRBV20-1,NA,TGCAGTGCTAGAGCCTTGGAAGTCGGTCCGAAAGAGACCCAGTACTTC,CSARALEVGPKETQYF
NA,TRBJ2-3,15,TRBV5-1,TRBD1,TGCGCCAGCAGCTCACCGACAGGGGCGAGGGATACGCAGTATTTT,CASSSPTGARDTQYF
many,TRBJ2-1,12,TRBV20-1,TRBD2,TGCAGTGCTGTCCCCAAAGCGGGGGAGCAGTTCTTC,CSAVPKAGEQFF
NA,TRBJ2-7,16,TRBV20-1,TRBD2,TGCAGTGCTAGGGATGTTATAACGGGAGGGGTCTACGAGCAGTACTTC,CSARDVITGGVYEQYF
NA,TRBJ2-7,13,TRBV30,NA,TGTGCCTGGAGTTTGGACCGTAGCTACGAGCAGTACTTC,CAWSLDRSYEQYF
NA,TRBJ2-2,10,TRBV7-9,TRBD1,TGTGCCAGCAGGACAGGGGTGCTGTTTTTT,CASRTGVLFF
many,TRBJ2-7,15,TRBV7-9,NA,TGTGCCAGCAGCGAATATAGGGGGAACTCCTACGAGCAGTACTTC,CASSEYRGNSYEQYF
NA,TRBJ1-1,14,TRBV29-1,NA,TGCAGCGTTAGACCGGGCCCTCAGGACGCTGAAGCTTTCTTT,CSVRPGPQDAEAFF
many,TRBJ2-1,15,TRBV29-1,NA,TGCAGCGGTGAGGGTCTCCAAAGCTCCTACAATGAGCAGTTCTTC,CSGEGLQSSYNEQFF
NA,TRBJ2-7,21,TRBV20-1,TRBD2,TGCAGTGCTAGAGATTGGTCGCGCGGCACTAGCGGGGGACCGAAGGCCTACGAGCAGTACTTC,CSARDWSRGTSGGPKAYEQYF
many,TRBJ2-6,16,TRBV12-3/TRBV12-4,TRBD2,TGTGCCAGCGGCGGACTAGCGGGATACGGGGCCAACGTCCTGACTTTC,CASGGLAGYGANVLTF
NA,TRBJ2-3,14,TRBV30,NA,TGTGCCTGGAGTGGTAGCGCCCGCACAGATACGCAGTATTTT,CAWSGSARTDTQYF
NA,TRBJ2-7,13,TRBV2,TRBD2,TGTGCCAGCAGGAGGCTAGCGGGCCCGGAGCAGTACTTC,CASRRLAGPEQYF
NA,TRBJ1-1,13,TRBV20-1,NA,TGCAGTGCTAGTTTTGGATCGGGCACTGAAGCTTTCTTT,CSASFGSGTEAFF
NA,TRBJ2-7,12,TRBV6-1,NA,TGTGCCAGCGGCGGCAGGACCCACGAGCAGTACTTC,CASGGRTHEQYF
few,TRBJ1-1,13,TRBV30,NA,TGTGCCTGGAGTGGGGAGGGGTACACTGAAGCTTTCTTT,CAWSGEGYTEAFF
many,TRBJ2-7,14,TRBV6-1,NA,TGTGCCAGCAGCGGAACGGGCGGGATCTACGAGCAGTACTTC,CASSGTGGIYEQYF
NA,TRBJ2-5,12,TRBV2,NA,TGTGCCAGCAGTGGGGGACAAGAGACCCAGTACTTC,CASSGGQETQYF
NA,TRBJ2-7,18,TRBV11-1,TRBD2,TGTGCCAGCAGCTTGTCACCCCTTTTGCCTAGCGGGACCTACGAGCAGTACTTC,CASSLSPLLPSGTYEQYF
few,TRBJ1-2,16,TRBV27,TRBD1,TGTGCCAGCAGTTTCGGAGGGGGCCGTACAAGTGTGGGCTACACCTTC,CASSFGGGRTSVGYTF
few,TRBJ2-3,11,TRBV27,NA,TGTGCCAGCAGTCGTGCAGATACGCAGTATTTT,CASSRADTQYF
few,TRBJ1-2,12,TRBV7-3,NA,TGTGCCAGCAGCTTTAACGGTGATGGCTACACCTTC,CASSFNGDGYTF
NA,TRBJ1-5,14,TRBV27,NA,TGTGCCAGCAGTTTGGTTGGGAGGGATCAGCCCCAGCATTTT,CASSLVGRDQPQHF
NA,TRBJ2-5,12,TRBV13,NA,TGTGCCAGTTCCGGGACGAAAGAGACCCAGTACTTC,CASSGTKETQYF
many,TRBJ2-3,15,TRBV6-5,NA,TGTGCCAGCAGTTACTCGACGCATTCCACAGATACGCAGTATTTT,CASSYSTHSTDTQYF
once,TRBJ2-3,16,TRBV6-1,TRBD2,TGTGCCAGCAGTCCCTACTGGCGGGAGGGCTCTAATACGCAGTATTTT,CASSPYWREGSNTQYF
NA,TRBJ2-2,15,TRBV19,TRBD2,TGTGCCACCGATGAAGCGGGGGGAATGCACGGGGAGCTGTTTTTT,CATDEAGGMHGELFF
many,TRBJ1-5,14,TRBV30,NA,TGTGCCTGGAGTGTACTCGACCGCAATCAGCCCCAGCATTTT,CAWSVLDRNQPQHF
NA,TRBJ2-5,15,TRBV20-1,TRBD2,TGCAGTGCTAGACCAGTAGCGGGGGGGAGAGAGACCCAGTACTTC,CSARPVAGGRETQYF
NA,TRBJ2-5,15,TRBV19,TRBD2,TGTGCCAGTTCCCTAGCGGGAGGGCCGGAAGAGACCCAGTACTTC,CASSLAGGPEETQYF
many,TRBJ1-2,13,TRBV27,NA,TGTGCCAGCAGTTTTTCAGCTAACTATGGCTACACCTTC,CASSFSANYGYTF
once,TRBJ2-7,14,TRBV2,NA,TGTGCCAGCAGCGTAGACAGGTACTCCTACGAGCAGTACTTC,CASSVDRYSYEQYF
many,TRBJ1-1,15,TRBV4-1,NA,TGCGCCAGCAGCTTAAGCGGAGGACCGAACACTGAAGCTTTCTTT,CASSLSGGPNTEAFF
NA,TRBJ1-3,14,TRBV10-1,NA,TGCGCCAGCAGTCTGCAGGGCTCTGGAAACACCATATATTTT,CASSLQGSGNTIYF
many,TRBJ2-7,14,TRBV9,NA,TGTGCCAGCAGCGCCGAACAGGGTACCCACGAGCAGTACTTC,CASSAEQGTHEQYF
many,TRBJ2-1,14,TRBV7-9,NA,TGTGCCAGCAGCTTTGTGGGCCTCTACAATGAGCAGTTCTTC,CASSFVGLYNEQFF
NA,TRBJ2-3,13,TRBV14,NA,TGTGCCAGCAGCCTTCTGAGGTGGTATACGCGGCATTTT,CASSLLRWYTRHF
many,TRBJ1-5,15,TRBV5-6,TRBD1,TGTGCCAGCAGCCACGGACAGGGGGCCACTCAGCCCCAGCATTTT,CASSHGQGATQPQHF